This T cell receptor (beta chain) was found in a study of blood T cell repertoires in COVID-19. Study-level background: PBMCs, B-cell-depleted T cells, or T cells provided the cDNA or gDNA that made up the material.

The protocol was immunoSEQ multiplex PCR, while the TCRdb copy is restricted to in-frame clones and leaves out a portion. The sample holds 150,000 to 200,000 clones, around three quarters seen once. CDR3 length: 14 amino acids. V lost 2 bases and J lost 4, with 11 bases in between. Per germline, CDR1 MDHEN and CDR2 SYDVKM. This clone was observed a handful of times. The specimen sequenced was peripheral blood. The TCR was taken from a man aged 55 to 69 with active or convalescent COVID-19. The chain is built from TRBV28 and TRBJ2-5, with a weak D call TRBD1 (5 bases). CDR3 DNA sequence: TGTGCCAGCAGTTTACAGGGTATTGGAGAGACCCAGTACTTC. Encoded protein: CASSLQGIGETQYF.